The clone carrying this T cell receptor beta chain was seen repeatedly, ten times or more. Its antigen is unidentified. At one of its ends the junction is not consistent with the germline gene, which may arise from a read error. This record belongs to a study of blood T cells in healthy people across ages. Sample-barcoded 5' priming and a J-beta primer mix drove a second PCR of roughly 6 to 12 cycles. All cDNA molecules were each tagged by a template-switch adaptor with 12 random nucleotides. TCRdb called the 5' RACE reads again in MiXCR, with one record for every CDR3 protein. Of some 1.6 million distinct CDR3 sequences listed, about 35% are singletons. Donors gave about 10 milliliters of peripheral blood apiece. CDR1 is SGHTA, CDR2 FQGNSA, per germline. The CDR3 extends over 13 amino acids. Study outcomes and limitations: Per million T cells, the diversity of TCR beta decreased roughly linearly as age advanced.

This receptor was obtained from a woman in her 30s in good health. The chain uses TRBV7-2 and TRBJ2-5; D is unclear. Input material: blood. The CDR3 DNA reads as TGTGCCAGCAGTTTAGTTAGGGCAGAGACCCAGTACTTC. As protein: CASSLVRAETQYF.